A single sample is the source of the 32 T cell receptor beta chains below, sequenced in a study of CD8+ T cells in alopecia areata (dated by TCRdb to between 2018 and 2020). The time point label, read with the paper, signifies: around 28 days on oral tofacitinib. This specimen's treatment or condition label, per the study, means: oral pan-JAK inhibitor, 5-10 mg twice daily. The method was the immunoSEQ multiplex PCR assay. For TCR sequencing, RNA was extracted from every sample and reverse transcribed into cDNA to serve as template. The table comes from immuneACCESS by way of TCRdb, which keeps in-frame sequences with V and J called. Part of the clones is missing from these tables; in studies checked, under half for an unresolved V gene and the rest for unknown reasons. The sample contains 150,000 to 250,000 clones, 50% to 60% of them found a single time. Clones ranked in the top ten supply less than 4% of the sample.

The starting material was CD4+ T cells sorted from blood, obtained at week 4, from a patient treated with tofacitinib. All receptors derive from a human donor with alopecia areata.

Concerning this clone itself: Other nucleotide sequences from this sample produce the same CDR3. The chain employs TRBV5-1 and TRBJ2-6, with a weak D call TRBD1 (5 bases). This CDR3 comprises 15 residues. Trimming removed 0 bases from V and 4 bases from J, with 8 bases in between. Germline CDR1 SGHRS, CDR2 YFSETQ. CDR3: CASSLVGAGANVLTF. The CDR3 bases are TGCGCCAGCAGCTTGGTTGGGGCCGGGGCCAACGTCCTGACTTTC. Full variable domain (remainder filled in from reference TRBV5-1 and TRBJ2-6): KAGVTQTPRYLIKTRGQQVTLSCSPISGHRSVSWYQQTPGQGLQFLFEYFSETQRNKGNFPGRFSGRQFSNSRSEMNVSTLELGDSALYLCASSLVGAGANVLTFGAGSRLTVL.

The chain uses TRBV5-1 and TRBJ2-1; 8 bases are shared with TRBD1. From germline, CDR1 is SGHRS and CDR2 YFSETQ. V was pared by 4 bases and J by 6 bases, with 9 bases of the junction left unmatched. CDR3 length equals 15 residues. CDR3 residues: CASSMGQANINEQFF. As DNA, the CDR3 is TGCGCCAGCAGCATGGGACAGGCAAACATCAATGAGCAGTTCTTC. Using reference TRBV5-1 and TRBJ2-1 for the parts outside the CDR3, the full variable domain is KAGVTQTPRYLIKTRGQQVTLSCSPISGHRSVSWYQQTPGQGLQFLFEYFSETQRNKGNFPGRFSGRQFSNSRSEMNVSTLELGDSALYLCASSMGQANINEQFFGPGTRLTVL.

The chain combines TRBV2 with TRBJ2-7; the D gene is possibly TRBD1 (5 bases). The CDR3 sequence is 14 residues long. Germline values: CDR1 SNHLY, CDR2 FYNNEI. The germline V and J ends were trimmed by 1 base and 0 bases, with 7 bases remaining between them. CDR3 DNA: TGTGCCAGCAGTGAAGACAGGTTCTCCTACGAGCAGTACTTC. Protein sequence: CASSEDRFSYEQYF.

The chain carries TRBV20-1 and TRBJ1-4, with D perhaps matching TRBD1 (5 bases). Germline CDR1 DFQATT, CDR2 SNEGSKA (reference sequence). The CDR3 loop spans 11 amino acids. V was clipped by 1 base and J by 8 bases, with 5 bases between them. CDR3 region: CSARGGEKLFF. The CDR3 DNA reads TGCAGTGCTAGAGGGGGGGAAAAACTGTTTTTT.

This clone was counted between two and nine times. J is TRBJ2-3 and V is TRBV12-5; D gene ambiguous. CDR1 and CDR2 from the germline V gene are LGHNT and FRNRAP. Trimming removed 2 bases at V and 2 bases at J, with 11 bases between. This CDR3 spans 15 amino acids. The CDR3 loop is CASGLTLRDTDTQYF. The CDR3 coding sequence is TGTGCTAGTGGTTTGACGCTGCGAGACACAGATACGCAGTATTTT. Complete variable domain (other parts from reference TRBV12-5 and TRBJ2-3): DARVTQTPRHKVTEMGQEVTMRCQPILGHNTVFWYRQTMMQGLELLAYFRNRAPLDDSGMPKDRFSAEMPDATLATLKIQPSEPRDSAVYFCASGLTLRDTDTQYFGPGTRLTVL.

At least ten counts were recorded for this clone. V gene TRBV4-1 combines with J gene TRBJ2-5; D is unresolved. CDR3 length equals 15 residues. Germline CDR1 is MGHRA and CDR2 is YSYEKL. V was trimmed by 1 base and J by 1 base, leaving 10 bases between them. The CDR3 here is CASSQGYDGQETQYF. The CDR3 nucleotides read TGCGCCAGCAGCCAAGGGTACGATGGCCAAGAGACCCAGTACTTC.

The CDR3 nucleotides read TGTGCCAGCAGCGTAACCCCAAACCACCGCGACAGGGTAGGAGAGCATGGCTACACCTTC. Translated: CASSVTPNHRDRVGEHGYTF. The gene calls are TRBV9 and TRBJ1-2; 7 bases match TRBD1. Trimming cost V 1 base and J 6 bases; bases outside gene matches: 24. Per the germline V gene, CDR1 is SGDLS and CDR2 is YYNGEE. The CDR3 sequence is 20 residues long.

The chain joins TRBV4-1 to TRBJ2-7, with D possibly matching TRBD1 (6 bases). The CDR3 runs to 18 residues. CDR1 is MGHRA, CDR2 YSYEKL, per germline. Deletions cut 1 base from V and 2 bases from J, with 21 bases between. The chain's CDR3 is CASSQASYRVERTYEQYF. The CDR3 coding sequence is TGCGCCAGCAGCCAAGCTTCGTACAGGGTAGAAAGAACCTACGAGCAGTACTTC.

This chain joins TRBV10-3 and TRBJ2-5; D is ambiguous. Germline CDR1 and CDR2: ENHRY and SYGVKD. Deletions cut 3 bases from V and 2 bases from J, with 7 bases between. This CDR3 comprises 13 residues. In nucleotides, the CDR3 is TGTGCCATCAGTGAAGTACGTCAAGAGACCCAGTACTTC. Amino acid sequence: CAISEVRQETQYF.

The genes are TRBV28 and TRBJ2-4, with no clear D. CDR3 length equals 14 residues. Germline CDR1 reads MDHEN; CDR2 reads SYDVKM. V was clipped by 5 bases and J by 2 bases, with 10 bases between them. The CDR3 loop is CASSVGNTKNIQYF. The CDR3 nucleotides are TGTGCCAGCAGTGTAGGGAACACCAAAAACATTCAGTACTTC.

The gene calls are TRBV18 and TRBJ1-4, with 8 bases that match TRBD1. The trim removed 5 bases at V and 7 bases at J, leaving 9 bases unmatched. From germline, CDR1 is KGHSH and CDR2 LQKENI. The CDR3 covers 15 residues. The CDR3 spells CASSVGVRGREKLFF. The CDR3 region has the DNA TGTGCCAGCTCAGTGGGCGTCAGGGGGCGTGAAAAACTGTTTTTT.

V usage is TRBV5-6 and J usage is TRBJ2-2; D possibly corresponds to TRBD1 (6 bases). CDR3 length equals 16 residues. Trimming left V 3 bases short and J 4 bases short, with 16 bases between. Germline CDR1 SGHDT, CDR2 YYEEEE. The CDR3 nucleotides are TGTGCCAGCAGCTACTACGACAGGACGTCCACCGGGGAGCTGTTTTTT. Protein product: CASSYYDRTSTGELFF.

The CDR3 loop is CASRRQGEETQYF. CDR3 coding DNA: TGTGCCAGCAGAAGACAGGGGGAAGAGACCCAGTACTTC. The chain has TRBV28 and TRBJ2-5; 9 bases are shared with TRBD1. Germline CDR1 is MDHEN and CDR2 is SYDVKM. The length of the CDR3 is 13 residues. Germline trimming cut 6 bases from V and 3 bases from J; bases unmatched to any gene: 2.

Details on this clone: Other DNA variants within this sample encode the same CDR3. V is TRBV29-1 and J is TRBJ2-2, with 9 bases that match TRBD1. V lost 6 bases and J lost 5; bases outside the gene matches: 1. The CDR3 runs to 12 residues. Germline values: CDR1 SQVTM, CDR2 ANQGSEA. The CDR3, as DNA: TGCAGCGTGGACAGGGGAACCGGGGAGCTGTTTTTT. It encodes CSVDRGTGELFF.

This clone came up a few times. The chain employs TRBV6-6 and TRBJ1-5; D is unclear. Trimming took 6 bases from V and 4 from J, leaving 10 bases between them. CDR3 length: 13 residues. Germline loops: CDR1 MNHNY, CDR2 SVGAGI (reference sequence). As DNA, the CDR3 is TGTGCCAGCAGCACCCAACTTAATCAGCCCCAGCATTTT. This encodes CASSTQLNQPQHF.

This clone was detected once. The chain employs TRBV30 and TRBJ2-7; 8 bases are a match to TRBD1. Trimming at V came to 1 base and at J to 3 bases, leaving 5 bases not matched to a gene. Germline V gene data show CDR1 as GTSNPN and CDR2 as SVGIG (reference sequence). CDR3 length: 14 amino acids. DNA of the CDR3: TGTGCCTGGAGTGCCGGACAGGGATTCTACGAGCAGTACTTC. Amino acids: CAWSAGQGFYEQYF.

In this sample, this clone turned up a few times. The chain joins TRBV27 to TRBJ2-7, with TRBD1 matching over 10 bases. CDR1 is MNHEY and CDR2 is SMNVEV in the germline V gene (reference sequence). Trimming removed 10 bases from V and 5 bases from J; junction bases left unmatched: 11. The CDR3 is 14 amino acids. As DNA, the CDR3 is TGTGCCACCAAACCGGGACAGGGGTACGACGAGCAGTACTTC. It translates to CATKPGQGYDEQYF.

This chain links TRBV30 with TRBJ1-2; perhaps TRBD1 as D (5 bases). Germline V lookup: CDR1 GTSNPN, CDR2 SVGIG (reference sequence). CDR3 length equals 11 residues. The germline V and J ends were trimmed by 8 bases and 5 bases, with 12 bases remaining between them. DNA of the CDR3: TGTGCCCAGGGCATCGGGTATGGCTACACCTTC. It specifies CAQGIGYGYTF.

The V gene is TRBV10-3, the J gene TRBJ1-2; D remains ambiguous. The CDR3 extends over 15 amino acids. V dropped 0 bases and J dropped 2 bases, with 10 bases sitting between them. Germline CDR1 reads ENHRY; CDR2 reads SYGVKD. The CDR3 DNA follows: TGTGCCATCAGTGAGTCGATGGGAGGAAACTATGGCTACACCTTC. This gives the protein CAISESMGGNYGYTF.

The chain combines TRBV9 with TRBJ2-4, with 9 bases aligning to TRBD1. The CDR3 spans 15 residues. V lost 0 bases and J lost 6; bases outside the gene matches: 4. CDR1 is SGDLS and CDR2 is YYNGEE in the germline V gene. CDR3 sequence: CASSVGGTGLNIQYF. In DNA form, the CDR3 reads TGTGCCAGCAGCGTAGGAGGGACAGGGTTAAACATTCAGTACTTC.

The V gene is TRBV4-1, the J gene TRBJ1-6; no clear D gene. With 0 bases removed from V and 6 bases from J, the gap between germline ends came to 9 bases. The CDR3 runs to 15 residues. Germline CDR1 MGHRA, CDR2 YSYEKL. CDR3 coding DNA: TGCGCCAGCAGCCAAGATGGGCAGGTTAATTCACCCCTCCACTTT. Translation: CASSQDGQVNSPLHF.

The chain joins TRBV6-5 to TRBJ2-5; D is uncertain. CDR1 and CDR2 (germline): MNHEY, SVGAGI. The CDR3 contains 12 residues. Between the trimmed V and J ends, which lost 7 bases and 4 bases, there was a span of 10 bases. CDR3 nucleotide sequence: TGTGCCAGCAAGACCGACGCAGAGACCCAGTACTTC. Its translation is CASKTDAETQYF.

This clone turned up a few times. The chain is built from TRBV28 and TRBJ2-7; perhaps TRBD2 as D (5 bases). CDR1 MDHEN and CDR2 SYDVKM come from the germline V gene. Deletions cut 4 bases from V and 3 bases from J, with 13 bases between. This CDR3 comprises 14 residues. CDR3 loop: CASSSRGFDYEQYF. DNA for the CDR3: TGTGCCAGCAGTTCCCGGGGATTCGACTACGAGCAGTACTTC. The entire variable domain, with the rest obtained from reference TRBV28 and TRBJ2-7, is as follows: DVKVTQSSRYLVKRTGEKVFLECVQDMDHENMFWYRQDPGLGLRLIYFSYDVKMKEKGDIPEGYSVSREKKERFSLILESASTNQTSMYLCASSSRGFDYEQYFGPGTRLTVT.

This clone has a handful of counts. V usage is TRBV5-1 and J usage is TRBJ1-4, with D maybe TRBD1 (6 bases). Germline CDR1 and CDR2: SGHRS and YFSETQ. The V and J ends lost 4 bases and 2 bases respectively, with 15 bases between them. CDR3 length equals 16 residues. The CDR3 nucleotides read TGCGCCAGCAGCCCAGACCCTCAGGGGACTAATGAAAAACTGTTTTTT. It encodes CASSPDPQGTNEKLFF.

The J gene is TRBJ2-7, the V gene TRBV15; D is uncertain. Germline V lookup: CDR1 LNHNV, CDR2 YYDKDF (reference sequence). The V and J ends lost 1 base and 1 base respectively, with 11 bases between them. The CDR3 length is 15 residues. CDR3 protein: CATSRGPTASYEQYF. The CDR3 DNA reads TGTGCCACCAGCAGAGGTCCGACGGCATCCTACGAGCAGTACTTC.

The chain couples TRBV7-8 to TRBJ2-5; D is undetermined. This CDR3 is 11 amino acids long. In germline, CDR1 is SGHVS, CDR2 FQNEAQ. The V gene lost 4 bases and the J gene lost 6 bases, with 6 bases spanning the gap. Here the CDR3 reads CASSSLQTQYF. The CDR3 DNA reads TGTGCCAGCAGCTCGCTCCAGACCCAGTACTTC.

The chain links TRBV7-2 to TRBJ2-7; tentative D call: TRBD1 (5 bases). Per germline, CDR1 SGHTA and CDR2 FQGNSA. The V and J ends lost 6 bases and 1 base respectively, with 13 bases between them. CDR3 length: 14 residues. Here the CDR3 reads CASRPRQSSYEQYF. CDR3 coding DNA: TGTGCCAGCAGGCCTCGACAGAGTTCCTACGAGCAGTACTTC.

This clone has only a few counts. The gene calls are TRBV5-6 and TRBJ1-1, with a possible D match to TRBD1 (6 bases). The ends were cut back, 0 bases at V and 5 bases at J, with 14 bases in the middle. This CDR3 is 15 amino acids long. Germline CDR1 and CDR2: SGHDT and YYEEEE. The CDR3 reads CASSLVNRADTEAFF. The CDR3 region has the DNA TGTGCCAGCAGCTTGGTTAACAGGGCGGATACTGAAGCTTTCTTT.

This rearrangement joins TRBV7-2 to TRBJ2-2, with 16 bases aligning to TRBD2. There are 19 residues in the CDR3. Germline CDR1 reads SGHTA; CDR2 reads FQGNSA. V lost 5 bases to trimming and J lost 3 bases; unmatched junction nucleotides: 9. The CDR3 DNA follows: TGTGCCAGCAGCCCGCTGGGACTAGCGGGGGGGCGATACACCGGGGAGCTGTTTTTT. Translating gives CASSPLGLAGGRYTGELFF.

The chain recombines TRBV9 with TRBJ2-1, with D possibly being TRBD1 (6 bases). The V gene's germline CDR1 is SGDLS and CDR2 YYNGEE. V lost 6 bases and J lost 5, with 18 bases in between. This CDR3 is 15 amino acids long. The CDR3 here is CASNSGTQGHNEQFF. The CDR3 bases are TGTGCCAGCAACTCAGGGACACAGGGACACAATGAGCAGTTCTTC.

The V call is TRBV30, the J call TRBJ2-3; weak D call: TRBD1 (5 bases). Germline V gene data show CDR1 as GTSNPN and CDR2 as SVGIG (reference sequence). V lost 5 bases and J lost 2, with 5 bases in between. CDR3 length: 11 amino acids. CDR3 sequence (DNA): TGTGCCTGGGGACACACAGATACGCAGTATTTT. Translated, it gives CAWGHTDTQYF.

The rearrangement links TRBV4-1 to TRBJ2-2; TRBD1 aligns across 7 bases. This CDR3 is 16 amino acids long. Germline V lookup: CDR1 MGHRA, CDR2 YSYEKL. After removal of 4 bases from V and 6 bases from J, the junction contained 11 bases not matched to a gene. The CDR3 DNA reads TGCGCCAGCAGCCGGGAAGGGGACAGTCGCGCCGGGGAGCTGTTTTTT. As protein: CASSREGDSRAGELFF.